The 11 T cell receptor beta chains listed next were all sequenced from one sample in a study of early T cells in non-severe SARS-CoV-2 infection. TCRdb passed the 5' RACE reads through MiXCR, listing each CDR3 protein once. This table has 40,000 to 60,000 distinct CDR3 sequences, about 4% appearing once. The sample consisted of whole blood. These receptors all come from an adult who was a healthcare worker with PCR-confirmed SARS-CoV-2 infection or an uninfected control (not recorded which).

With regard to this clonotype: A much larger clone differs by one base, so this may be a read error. The DNA for the CDR3 is TGTGCCAGCGGTCTGGGACAGGGGACAATTCAGCCCCAGCATTTT. Translated, it gives CASGLGQGTIQPQHF. This sequence joins TRBV7-2 and TRBJ1-5; 10 nucleotides line up with TRBD1. J was trimmed by 6 bases and V by 8 bases; bases with no gene match: 10. Germline CDR1 SGHTA, CDR2 FQGNSA. The CDR3 spans 15 residues. The entire variable domain, with the rest obtained from reference TRBV7-2 and TRBJ1-5, is as follows: GAGVSQSPSNKVTEKGKDVELRCDPISGHTALYWYRQSLGQGLEFLIYFQGNSAPDKSGLPSDRFSAERTGGSVSTLTIQRTQQEDSAVYLCASGLGQGTIQPQHFGDGTRLSIL.

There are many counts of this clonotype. The CDR3 region has the DNA TGCAGTGCGAGCAGTAGCGGACTAGGCTACGAGCAGTACTTC. This gives the protein CSASSSGLGYEQYF. V usage is TRBV20-1 and J usage is TRBJ2-7; TRBD2 agrees at 7 bases. CDR3 length: 14 residues. Germline V gene data show CDR1 as DFQATT and CDR2 as SNEGSKA (reference sequence). V lost 6 bases and J lost 3; bases outside the gene matches: 11.

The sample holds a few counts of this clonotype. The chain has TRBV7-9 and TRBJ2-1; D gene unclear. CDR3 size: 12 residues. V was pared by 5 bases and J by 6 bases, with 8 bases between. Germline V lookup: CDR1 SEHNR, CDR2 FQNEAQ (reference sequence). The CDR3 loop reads CASSLGRNEQFF. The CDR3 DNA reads TGTGCCAGCAGCCTGGGTCGCAATGAGCAGTTCTTC.

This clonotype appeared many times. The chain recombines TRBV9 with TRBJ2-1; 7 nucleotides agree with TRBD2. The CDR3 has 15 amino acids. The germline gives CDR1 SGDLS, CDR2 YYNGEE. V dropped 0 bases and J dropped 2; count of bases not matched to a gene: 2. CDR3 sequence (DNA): TGTGCCAGCAGCGTAGACGGGAGGCCCTACAATGAGCAGTTCTTC. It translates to CASSVDGRPYNEQFF.

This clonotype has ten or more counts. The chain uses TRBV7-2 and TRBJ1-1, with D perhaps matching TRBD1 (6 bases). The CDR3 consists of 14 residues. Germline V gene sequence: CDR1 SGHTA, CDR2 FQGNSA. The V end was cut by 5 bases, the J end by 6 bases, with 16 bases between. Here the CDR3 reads CASSQRNSGAEAFF. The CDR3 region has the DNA TGTGCCAGCAGCCAAAGGAATTCAGGGGCTGAAGCTTTCTTT. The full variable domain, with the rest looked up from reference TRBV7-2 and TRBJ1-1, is GAGVSQSPSNKVTEKGKDVELRCDPISGHTALYWYRQSLGQGLEFLIYFQGNSAPDKSGLPSDRFSAERTGGSVSTLTIQRTQQEDSAVYLCASSQRNSGAEAFFGQGTRLTVV.

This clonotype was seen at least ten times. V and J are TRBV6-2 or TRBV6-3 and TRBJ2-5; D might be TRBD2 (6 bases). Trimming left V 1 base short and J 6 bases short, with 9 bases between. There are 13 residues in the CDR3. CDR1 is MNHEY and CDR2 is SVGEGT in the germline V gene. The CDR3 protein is CASSYWGGKTQYF. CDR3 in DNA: TGTGCCAGCAGTTACTGGGGAGGAAAGACCCAGTACTTC.

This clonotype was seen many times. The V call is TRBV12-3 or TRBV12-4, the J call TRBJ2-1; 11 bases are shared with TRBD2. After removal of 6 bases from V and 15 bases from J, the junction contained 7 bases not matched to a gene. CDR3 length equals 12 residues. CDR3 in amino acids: CASSFSGRAGFF. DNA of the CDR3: TGTGCCAGCAGCTTTAGCGGGAGGGCTGGGTTCTTC.

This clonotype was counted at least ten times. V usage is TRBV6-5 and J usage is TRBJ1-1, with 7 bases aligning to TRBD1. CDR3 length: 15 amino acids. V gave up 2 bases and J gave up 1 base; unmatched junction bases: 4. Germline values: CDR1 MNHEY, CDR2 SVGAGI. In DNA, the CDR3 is TGTGCCAGCAGTTACACATGGACAGGGAACACTGAAGCTTTCTTT. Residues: CASSYTWTGNTEAFF.

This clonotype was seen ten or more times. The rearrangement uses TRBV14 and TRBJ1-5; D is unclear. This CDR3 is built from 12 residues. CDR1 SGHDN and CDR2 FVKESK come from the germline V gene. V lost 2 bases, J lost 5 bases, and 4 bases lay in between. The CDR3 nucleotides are TGTGCCAGCAGCCAACCTGATCAGCCCCAGCATTTT. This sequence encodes CASSQPDQPQHF.

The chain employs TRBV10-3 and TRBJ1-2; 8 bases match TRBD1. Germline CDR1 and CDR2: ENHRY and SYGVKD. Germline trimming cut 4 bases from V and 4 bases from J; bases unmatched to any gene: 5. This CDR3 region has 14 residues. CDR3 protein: CAISARTGPYGYTF. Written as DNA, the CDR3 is TGTGCCATCAGTGCCCGGACAGGGCCCTATGGCTACACCTTC.

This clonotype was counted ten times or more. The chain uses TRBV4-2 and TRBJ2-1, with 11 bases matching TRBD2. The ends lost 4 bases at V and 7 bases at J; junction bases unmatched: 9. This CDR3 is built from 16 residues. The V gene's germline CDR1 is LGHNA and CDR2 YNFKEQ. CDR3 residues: CASSLYSGRALNEQFF. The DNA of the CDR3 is TGTGCCAGCAGCCTATATAGCGGGAGGGCCCTAAATGAGCAGTTCTTC.